Sequencing of this TCR beta chain was carried out in a study of blood T cell repertoires in COVID-19. Study background: The analysed material was cDNA or gDNA that came from T cells, B-cell-depleted T cells, or PBMCs.

Per the original data handling: Cell counts per sample came from amplifying reference gene primers. Profiled with immunoSEQ multiplex PCR; TCRdb holds only in-frame clones, not every one. The V and J calls and the clone size are those of that table, but D and trimming were determined from the DNA. In the table there are about 270,000 clones, just over 85% of which are singletons. Assignments of participants to cohorts depended upon their own reported clinical history. Each recovered donor of Cohort 3 presented with two negative PCRs, clearance, or symptom resolution. This TCR derives from a man aged 18 to 30 who had recovered from COVID-19. The sample was PBMCs or T cells enriched from blood (not recorded which).

The CDR3 nucleotides read TGTGCCAGCAGTCTCCTCGGGGCAACTAATGAAAAACTGTTTTTT. Its translation is CASSLLGATNEKLFF. This chain links TRBV7-6 with TRBJ1-4; D remains ambiguous. V lost 6 bases to trimming and J lost 0 bases, with 11 bases between them. The CDR3 totals 15 residues. In germline, CDR1 is SGHVS, CDR2 FNYEAQ.